The text below deals with one T cell receptor beta chain. The antigen is undetermined. Universal primer sites and UMIs were introduced during 5'RACE template-switching synthesis of TCR cDNA. TCRdb re-called the 5' RACE reads with MiXCR, one entry per CDR3 protein. The table includes around 590,000 distinct CDR3 sequences, 12% detected once. This specimen comes from a study of T cells after yellow fever vaccination. Study-wide findings and caveats: When the response was secondary, it was weaker but reached its peak faster, day 5 versus 15.

The ends were cut back, 4 bases at V and 4 bases at J, with 13 bases in the middle. The CDR3 spans 14 residues. Germline V CDR1 and CDR2: SQVTM, ANQGSEA. This receptor was identified in a man aged 25 to 40 who received the YFV17D yellow fever vaccine. V and J are TRBV29-1 and TRBJ2-2, with a tentative D call TRBD1 (6 bases). This specimen was PBMCs, taken on the day of the yellow fever booster vaccination. The DNA for the CDR3 is TGCAGCGTTGCCCCACAGGGTACCACCGGGGAGCTGTTTTTT. Protein: CSVAPQGTTGELFF.